The entry below gives a single T cell receptor (beta chain) sequence along with its context. Other DNA sequences from this sample encode an identical CDR3 as well. Trimming pared 0 bases from V and 4 bases from J, leaving 9 bases between. CDR1 is KGHSH and CDR2 is LQKENI in the germline V gene. CDR3 length: 14 residues. The sample is drawn from a study of shared clonotypes between healthy human individuals. The overall study: The study drew on a couple of women and a few men aged 18 to 49 as donors. Per-donor plates numbered three CD4 naive, three CD4 memory, two CD8 naive and one CD8 memory.

The repertoire was sequenced with immunoSEQ multiplex PCR; TCRdb's copy has only in-frame clones and lacks some. The sample includes some 1.5 million clones, 98% of them seen just once. The genes are TRBV18 and TRBJ2-5; a possible D gene is TRBD2 (5 bases). The sequencing sample was made of naive CD4+ T cells sorted from blood. Subset indicated: CD45RA+ positively selected. The clonotype originates from a young man in good health. For the CDR3, the DNA is TGTGCCAGCTCACCACCGGCTAGCCGAGAGACCCAGTACTTC. It yields the protein CASSPPASRETQYF.